This entry lists 5 T cell receptor beta chains sequenced from one sample in a study of T-cell reconstitution after alpha-beta-depleted transplantation in children. Preparing the TCRbeta library involved the use of unique molecular identifiers. TCRdb ran MiXCR on the PCR reads and lists one entry per CDR3 protein. This repertoire shows about half a million distinct CDR3 sequences, under 15% found once; its top ten account for roughly 5.4%. Sequencing was performed on PBMCs from the stem cell graft donor, taken from the stem cell graft. The receptors shown here come from a human donor who donated a stem cell graft to a child with combined immunodeficiency.

The CDR3 DNA follows: TGTGCCAGCAGTTTCCTAGCGGGAGGCCTACATCCCCTATACAATGAGCAGTTCTTC. It translates to CASSFLAGGLHPLYNEQFF. The chain uses TRBV6-2 or TRBV6-3 and TRBJ2-1; TRBD2 matches at 11 bases. The CDR3 runs to 19 residues. The germline CDR1 and CDR2 sequences are MNHEY and SVGEGT. V lost 4 bases and J lost 4; bases outside the gene matches: 15.

The chain uses TRBV3-1 and TRBJ1-1; D is unclear. Trimming shortened V by 0 bases and J by 14 bases, and 10 bases separated the two germline ends. This CDR3 contains 11 residues. Germline CDR1 and CDR2: LGHDT and YNNKEL (reference sequence). CDR3 DNA sequence: TGTGCCAGCAGCCAAGATTTACCCGTCTTCTTT. This translates into CASSQDLPVFF.

The rearrangement links TRBV11-3 to TRBJ2-7; D might be TRBD2 (5 bases). Germline V gene lookup returns CDR1 SGHNT and CDR2 YENEEA. The CDR3 consists of 13 residues. V lost 2 bases and J 7 bases, leaving 12 bases between the germline ends. CDR3 loop: CASSLSREGEQYF. DNA of the CDR3: TGTGCCAGCAGCTTAAGCCGGGAAGGGGAGCAGTACTTC.

This clonotype was seen a handful of times. The chain uses TRBV15 and TRBJ2-3, with D perhaps given as TRBD1 or TRBD2 (6 bases each). V gave up 0 bases and J gave up 1 base, with 11 bases separating them. CDR3 size: 16 residues. Germline-derived CDR1 and CDR2 are LNHNV and YYDKDF (reference sequence). CDR3 in DNA: TGTGCCACCAGCAGAGATGGGGGGCAGGGCACAGATACGCAGTATTTT. Amino acid sequence: CATSRDGGQGTDTQYF.

The J gene is TRBJ2-3, the V gene TRBV12-3 or TRBV12-4, with D possibly matching TRBD2 (5 bases). The V end was cut by 3 bases, the J end by 9 bases, with 7 bases between. The CDR3 extends over 11 amino acids. The CDR3 DNA reads as TGTGCCAGCAGTTTGACGGGGACGCAGTATTTT. It encodes CASSLTGTQYF.